Sequencing of this TCR beta chain was carried out in a study of shared clonotypes between healthy human individuals. The method was immunoSEQ multiplex PCR; TCRdb's version includes in-frame clones alone and lacks a portion of them. The sample carries some 2,500,000 clones, around 92% recorded once. The CDR3 length is 14 residues. Germline V gene data show CDR1 as SGHTA and CDR2 as FQGTGA. Deletions cut 5 bases from V and 4 bases from J, with 12 bases between. The specimen was naive CD4+ T cells from PBMCs. Indicated subset: CD45RA+ positively selected. This clonotype was obtained from a man aged 18-30 years in good health. Some clones in this sample may be carry-over from other donors' samples. This chain links TRBV7-3 with TRBJ2-1, with D perhaps TRBD1 (5 bases). CDR3 amino acids: CASSPDRQYNEQFF. CDR3 nucleotide sequence: TGTGCCAGCAGCCCCGACAGACAATACAATGAGCAGTTCTTC. Looking up the rest from reference TRBV7-3 and TRBJ2-1 gives the full variable domain: GAGVSQTPSNKVTEKGKYVELRCDPISGHTALYWYRQSLGQGPEFLIYFQGTGAADDSGLPNDRFFAVRPEGSVSTLKIQRTERGDSAVYLCASSPDRQYNEQFFGPGTRLTVL.